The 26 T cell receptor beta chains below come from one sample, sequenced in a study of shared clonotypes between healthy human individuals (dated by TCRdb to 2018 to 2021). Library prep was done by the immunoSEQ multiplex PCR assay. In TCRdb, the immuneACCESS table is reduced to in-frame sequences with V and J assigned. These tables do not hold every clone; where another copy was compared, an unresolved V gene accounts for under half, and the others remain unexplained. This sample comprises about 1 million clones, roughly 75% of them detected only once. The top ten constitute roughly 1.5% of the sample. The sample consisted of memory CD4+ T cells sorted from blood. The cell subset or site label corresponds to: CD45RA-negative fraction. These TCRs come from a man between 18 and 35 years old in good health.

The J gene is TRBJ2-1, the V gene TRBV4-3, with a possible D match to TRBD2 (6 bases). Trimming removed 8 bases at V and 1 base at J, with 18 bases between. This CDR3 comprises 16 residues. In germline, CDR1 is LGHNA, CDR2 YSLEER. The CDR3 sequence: CASLLASTDSYNEQFF. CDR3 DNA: TGCGCCAGCTTGCTAGCGTCGACGGATTCCTACAATGAGCAGTTCTTC.

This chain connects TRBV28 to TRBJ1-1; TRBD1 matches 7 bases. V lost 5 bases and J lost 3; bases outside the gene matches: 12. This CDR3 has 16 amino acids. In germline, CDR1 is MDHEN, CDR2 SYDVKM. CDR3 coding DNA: TGTGCCAGCAGTGCCACCGACAGGGTTTGGGACACTGAAGCTTTCTTT. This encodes CASSATDRVWDTEAFF. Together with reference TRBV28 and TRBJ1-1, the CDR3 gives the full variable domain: DVKVTQSSRYLVKRTGEKVFLECVQDMDHENMFWYRQDPGLGLRLIYFSYDVKMKEKGDIPEGYSVSREKKERFSLILESASTNQTSMYLCASSATDRVWDTEAFFGQGTRLTVV.

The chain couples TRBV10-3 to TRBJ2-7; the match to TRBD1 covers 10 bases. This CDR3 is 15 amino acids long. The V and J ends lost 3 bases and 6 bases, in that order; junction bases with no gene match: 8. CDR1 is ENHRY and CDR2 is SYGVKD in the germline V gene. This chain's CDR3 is CAISDSGTGAPEQYF. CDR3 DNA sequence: TGTGCCATCAGTGATTCCGGGACAGGGGCCCCCGAGCAGTACTTC.

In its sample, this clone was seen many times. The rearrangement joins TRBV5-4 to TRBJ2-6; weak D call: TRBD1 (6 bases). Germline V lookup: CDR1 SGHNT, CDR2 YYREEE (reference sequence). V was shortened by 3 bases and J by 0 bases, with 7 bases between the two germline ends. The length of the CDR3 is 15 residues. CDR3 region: CASSSTGSGANVLTF. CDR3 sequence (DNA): TGTGCCAGCAGCTCGACAGGCTCTGGGGCCAACGTCCTGACTTTC.

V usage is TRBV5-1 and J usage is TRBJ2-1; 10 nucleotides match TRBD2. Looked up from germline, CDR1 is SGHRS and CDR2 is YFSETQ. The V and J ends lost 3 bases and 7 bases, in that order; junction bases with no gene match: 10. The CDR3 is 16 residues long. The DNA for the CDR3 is TGCGCCAGCAGCTCAATTAGCGGGAGGACCGGGAATGAGCAGTTCTTC. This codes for CASSSISGRTGNEQFF. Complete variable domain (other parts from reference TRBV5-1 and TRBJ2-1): KAGVTQTPRYLIKTRGQQVTLSCSPISGHRSVSWYQQTPGQGLQFLFEYFSETQRNKGNFPGRFSGRQFSNSRSEMNVSTLELGDSALYLCASSSISGRTGNEQFFGPGTRLTVL.

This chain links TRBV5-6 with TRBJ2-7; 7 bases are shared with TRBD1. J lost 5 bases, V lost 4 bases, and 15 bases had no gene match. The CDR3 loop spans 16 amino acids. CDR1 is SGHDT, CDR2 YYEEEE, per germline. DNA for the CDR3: TGTGCCAGCAGCCTCATTAGATGGGACAGAGAGGACGAGCAGTACTTC. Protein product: CASSLIRWDREDEQYF.

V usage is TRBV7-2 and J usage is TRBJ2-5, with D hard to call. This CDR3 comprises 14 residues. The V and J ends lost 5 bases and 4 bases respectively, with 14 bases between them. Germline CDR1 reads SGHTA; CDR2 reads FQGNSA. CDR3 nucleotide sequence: TGTGCCAGCAGCCCCCGTTGGAGTGGAGAGACCCAGTACTTC. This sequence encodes CASSPRWSGETQYF.

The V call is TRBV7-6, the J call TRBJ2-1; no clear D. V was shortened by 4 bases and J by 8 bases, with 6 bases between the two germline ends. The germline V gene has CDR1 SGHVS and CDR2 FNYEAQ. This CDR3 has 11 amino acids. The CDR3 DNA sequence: TGTGCCAGCAGCTCCCCTCATGAGCAGTTCTTC. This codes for CASSSPHEQFF.

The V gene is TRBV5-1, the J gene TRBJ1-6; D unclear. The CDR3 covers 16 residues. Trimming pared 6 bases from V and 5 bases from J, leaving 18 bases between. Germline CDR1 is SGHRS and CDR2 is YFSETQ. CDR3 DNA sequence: TGCGCCAGCACCGGGCAGGACGCTGGACATAATTCACCCCTCCACTTT. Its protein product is CASTGQDAGHNSPLHF.

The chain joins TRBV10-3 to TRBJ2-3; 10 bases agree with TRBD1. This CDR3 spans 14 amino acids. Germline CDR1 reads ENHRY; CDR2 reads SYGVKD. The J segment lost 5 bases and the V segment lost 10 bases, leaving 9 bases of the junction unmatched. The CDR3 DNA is TGTGCCACAGTCAGGGGACAGGGGATAGATACGCAGTATTTT. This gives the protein CATVRGQGIDTQYF.

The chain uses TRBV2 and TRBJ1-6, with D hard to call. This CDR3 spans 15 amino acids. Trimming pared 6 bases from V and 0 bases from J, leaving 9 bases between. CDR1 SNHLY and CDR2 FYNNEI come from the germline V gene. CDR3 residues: CASRPISSYNSPLHF. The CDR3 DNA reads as TGTGCCAGCAGGCCCATAAGCTCCTATAATTCACCCCTCCACTTT.

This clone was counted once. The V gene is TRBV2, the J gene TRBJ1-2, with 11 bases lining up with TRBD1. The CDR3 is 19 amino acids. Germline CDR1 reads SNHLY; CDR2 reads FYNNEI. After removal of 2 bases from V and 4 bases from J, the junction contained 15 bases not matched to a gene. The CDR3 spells CASSEKSLRTGGLTYGYTF. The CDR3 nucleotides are TGTGCCAGCAGTGAAAAATCCCTCCGGACAGGGGGCCTTACCTATGGCTACACCTTC.

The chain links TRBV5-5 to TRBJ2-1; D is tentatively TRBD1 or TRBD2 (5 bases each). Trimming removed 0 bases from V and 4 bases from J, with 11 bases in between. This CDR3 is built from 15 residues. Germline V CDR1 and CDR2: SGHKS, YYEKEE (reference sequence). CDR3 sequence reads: CASSLGKGPYNEQFF. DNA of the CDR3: TGTGCCAGCAGCTTGGGAAAGGGACCTTACAATGAGCAGTTCTTC.

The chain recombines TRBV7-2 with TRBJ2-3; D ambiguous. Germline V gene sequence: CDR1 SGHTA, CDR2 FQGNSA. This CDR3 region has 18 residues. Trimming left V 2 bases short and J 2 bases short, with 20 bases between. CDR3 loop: CASSLRLGPNQNTDTQYF. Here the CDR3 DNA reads TGTGCCAGCAGCTTAAGGCTAGGTCCAAACCAAAACACAGATACGCAGTATTTT.

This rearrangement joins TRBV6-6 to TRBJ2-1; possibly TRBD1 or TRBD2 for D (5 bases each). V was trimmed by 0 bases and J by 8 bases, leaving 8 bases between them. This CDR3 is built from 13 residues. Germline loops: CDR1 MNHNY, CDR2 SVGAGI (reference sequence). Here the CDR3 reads CASSYSTGHEQFF. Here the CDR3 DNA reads TGTGCCAGCAGTTACTCGACGGGACATGAGCAGTTCTTC.

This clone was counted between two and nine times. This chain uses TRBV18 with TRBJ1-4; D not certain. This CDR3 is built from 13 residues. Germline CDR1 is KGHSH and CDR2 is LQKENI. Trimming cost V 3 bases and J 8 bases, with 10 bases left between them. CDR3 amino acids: CASSPAKGEKLFF. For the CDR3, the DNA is TGTGCCAGCTCACCGGCCAAGGGCGAAAAACTGTTTTTT.

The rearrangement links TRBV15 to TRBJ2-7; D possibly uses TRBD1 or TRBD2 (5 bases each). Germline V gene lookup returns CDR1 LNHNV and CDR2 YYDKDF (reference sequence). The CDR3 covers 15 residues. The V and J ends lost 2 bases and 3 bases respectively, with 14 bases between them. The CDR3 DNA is TGTGCCACCAGCAGACGAGGGGCAGGCGGCTACGAGCAGTACTTC. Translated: CATSRRGAGGYEQYF.

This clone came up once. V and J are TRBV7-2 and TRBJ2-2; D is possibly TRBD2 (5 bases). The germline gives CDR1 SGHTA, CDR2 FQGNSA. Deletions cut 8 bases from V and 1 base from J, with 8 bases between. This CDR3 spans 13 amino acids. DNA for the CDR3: TGTGCCAGCTCCCGGGGGAACACCGGGGAGCTGTTTTTT. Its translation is CASSRGNTGELFF.

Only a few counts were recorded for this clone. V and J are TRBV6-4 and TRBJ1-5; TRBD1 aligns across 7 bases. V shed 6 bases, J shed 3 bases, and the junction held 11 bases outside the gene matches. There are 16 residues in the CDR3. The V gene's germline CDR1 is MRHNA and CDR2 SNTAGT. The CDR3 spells CASSRGTAPFNQPQHF. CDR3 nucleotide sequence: TGTGCCAGCAGCCGAGGGACAGCTCCCTTCAATCAGCCCCAGCATTTT.

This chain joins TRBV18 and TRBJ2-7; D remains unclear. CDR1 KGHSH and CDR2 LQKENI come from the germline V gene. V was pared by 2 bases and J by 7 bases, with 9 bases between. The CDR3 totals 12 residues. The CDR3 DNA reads TGTGCCAGCTCACCAACCCAGAAGGAGCAGTACTTC. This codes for CASSPTQKEQYF.

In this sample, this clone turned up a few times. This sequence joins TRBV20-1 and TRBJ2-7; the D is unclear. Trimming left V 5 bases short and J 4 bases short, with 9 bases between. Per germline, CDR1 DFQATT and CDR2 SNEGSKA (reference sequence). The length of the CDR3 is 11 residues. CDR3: CSAHHGYEQYF. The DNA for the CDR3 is TGCAGTGCTCACCACGGGTACGAGCAGTACTTC.

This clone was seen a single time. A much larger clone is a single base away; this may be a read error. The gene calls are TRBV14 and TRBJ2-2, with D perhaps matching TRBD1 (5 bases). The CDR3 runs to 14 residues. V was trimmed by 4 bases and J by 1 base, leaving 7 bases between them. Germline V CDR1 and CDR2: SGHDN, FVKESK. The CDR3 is CASSLGQNTGELFF. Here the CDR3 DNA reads TGTGCCAGCAGCCTCGGACAGAACACCGGGGAGCTGTTTTTT.

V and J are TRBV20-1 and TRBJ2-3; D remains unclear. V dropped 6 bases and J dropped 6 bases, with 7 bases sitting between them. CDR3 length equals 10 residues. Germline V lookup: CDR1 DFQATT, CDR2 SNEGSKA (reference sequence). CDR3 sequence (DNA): TGCAGTGCCTCCCGGGATACGCAGTATTTT. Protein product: CSASRDTQYF.

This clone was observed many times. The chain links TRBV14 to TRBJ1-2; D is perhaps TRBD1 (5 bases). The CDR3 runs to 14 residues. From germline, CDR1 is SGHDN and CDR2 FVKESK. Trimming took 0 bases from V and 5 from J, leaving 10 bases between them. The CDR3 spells CASSQDKAGYGYTF. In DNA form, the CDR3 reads TGTGCCAGCAGCCAAGATAAGGCAGGGTATGGCTACACCTTC.

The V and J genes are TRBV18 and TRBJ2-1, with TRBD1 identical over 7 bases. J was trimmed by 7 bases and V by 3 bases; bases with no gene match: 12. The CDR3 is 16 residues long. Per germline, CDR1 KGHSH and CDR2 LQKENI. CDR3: CASSPRQGETRNEQFF. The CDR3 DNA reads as TGTGCCAGCTCACCGCGACAGGGAGAGACCAGGAATGAGCAGTTCTTC.

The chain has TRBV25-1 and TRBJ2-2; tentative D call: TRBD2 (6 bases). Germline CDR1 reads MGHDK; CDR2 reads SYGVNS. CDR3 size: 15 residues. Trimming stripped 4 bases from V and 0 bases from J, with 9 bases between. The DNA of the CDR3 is TGTGCCAGCAGTGGGGGCGGGGCGAACACCGGGGAGCTGTTTTTT. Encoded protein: CASSGGGANTGELFF.